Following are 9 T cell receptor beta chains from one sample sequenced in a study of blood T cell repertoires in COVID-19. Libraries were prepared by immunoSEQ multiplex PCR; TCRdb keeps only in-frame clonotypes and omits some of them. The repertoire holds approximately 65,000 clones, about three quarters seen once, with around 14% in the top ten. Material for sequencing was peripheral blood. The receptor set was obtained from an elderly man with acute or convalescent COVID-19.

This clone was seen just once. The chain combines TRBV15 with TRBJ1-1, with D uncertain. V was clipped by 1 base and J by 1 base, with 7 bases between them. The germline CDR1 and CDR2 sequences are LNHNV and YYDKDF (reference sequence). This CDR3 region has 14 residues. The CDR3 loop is CATSRGGGNTEAFF. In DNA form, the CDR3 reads TGTGCCACCAGCAGAGGAGGAGGGAACACTGAAGCTTTCTTT.

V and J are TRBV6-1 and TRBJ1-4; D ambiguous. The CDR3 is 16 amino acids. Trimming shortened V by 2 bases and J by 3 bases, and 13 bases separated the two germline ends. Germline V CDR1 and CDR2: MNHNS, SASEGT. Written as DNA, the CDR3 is TGTGCCAGCAGTGAACTATTTCGGAGGCCTAATGAAAAACTGTTTTTT. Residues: CASSELFRRPNEKLFF.

The CDR3 reads CASSLNTGTINTIYF. The CDR3 DNA sequence: TGTGCCAGCAGTTTAAACACCGGGACAATAAACACCATATATTTT. The chain combines TRBV7-2 with TRBJ1-3, with D perhaps TRBD1 (6 bases). Germline CDR1 is SGHTA and CDR2 is FQGNSA. V was cut by 6 bases and J by 6 bases, with 18 bases left in between. The CDR3 consists of 15 residues.

This CDR3 is CASSYGLHNEQFF. CDR3 nucleotides: TGTGCCAGCAGCTATGGACTCCACAATGAGCAGTTCTTC. The chain has TRBV5-6 and TRBJ2-1, with D maybe TRBD2 (5 bases). Germline lookup yields CDR1 SGHDT and CDR2 YYEEEE. The V end was cut by 3 bases, the J end by 5 bases, with 9 bases between. This CDR3 contains 13 residues.

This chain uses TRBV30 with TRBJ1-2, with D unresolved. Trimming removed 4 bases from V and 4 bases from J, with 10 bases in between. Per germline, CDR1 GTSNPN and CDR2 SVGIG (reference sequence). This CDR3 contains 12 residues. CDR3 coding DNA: TGTGCCTGGAAATCCAGCGGCTATGGCTACACCTTC. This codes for CAWKSSGYGYTF.

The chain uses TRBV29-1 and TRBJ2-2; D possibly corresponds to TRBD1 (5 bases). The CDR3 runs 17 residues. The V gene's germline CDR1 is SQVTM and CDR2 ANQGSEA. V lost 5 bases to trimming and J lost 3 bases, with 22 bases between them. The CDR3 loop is CSVHWPWQGAYTGELFF. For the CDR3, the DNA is TGCAGCGTTCATTGGCCCTGGCAGGGCGCATACACCGGGGAGCTGTTTTTT.

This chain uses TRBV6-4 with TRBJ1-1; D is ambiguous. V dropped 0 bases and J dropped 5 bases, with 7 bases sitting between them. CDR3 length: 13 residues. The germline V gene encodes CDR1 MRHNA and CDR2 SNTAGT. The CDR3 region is CASSDSEGTEAFF. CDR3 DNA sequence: TGTGCCAGCAGTGACTCCGAGGGAACTGAAGCTTTCTTT.

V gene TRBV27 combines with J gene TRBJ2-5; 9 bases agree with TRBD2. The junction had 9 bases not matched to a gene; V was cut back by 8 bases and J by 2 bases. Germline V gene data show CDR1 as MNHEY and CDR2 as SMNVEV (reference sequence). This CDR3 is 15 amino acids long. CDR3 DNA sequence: TGTGCCAGCGGAACCCGGACTAGCGTACAAGAGACCCAGTACTTC. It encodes CASGTRTSVQETQYF.

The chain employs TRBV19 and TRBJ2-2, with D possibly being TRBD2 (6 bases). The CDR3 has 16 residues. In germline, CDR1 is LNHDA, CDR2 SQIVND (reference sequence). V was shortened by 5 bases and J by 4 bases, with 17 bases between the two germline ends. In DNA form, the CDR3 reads TGTGCCAGTAGTTTGACTAGTTACAAAATCACCGGGGAGCTGTTTTTT. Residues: CASSLTSYKITGELFF.